This T cell receptor (beta chain) is from a study of cytomegalovirus exposure and HLA in healthy donors. Background on the study: The approximately 600 first-cohort repertoires shared a platform with the 130 or so validation repertoires, as reported in a later analysis. General observations from the study: Some TCR beta chains (164 of them) were listed as cytomegalovirus-associated. Reportedly, cytomegalovirus status was diagnosed with high sensitivity and specificity.

The V gene lost 4 bases and the J gene lost 5 bases, with 12 bases spanning the gap. Germline CDR1 and CDR2: ENHRY and SYGVKD. The CDR3 runs to 13 residues. Regarding this clone: Its specificity is not known.

Generated by immunoSEQ multiplex PCR, the TCRdb table keeps only in-frame clones and is missing some. The sample yields 150,000 to 200,000 clones, around 82% seen once. The specimen sequenced was PBMCs. This sequence was found in a man aged 30 to 39 in good health and CMV-seropositive. The genes are TRBV10-3 and TRBJ2-7; D remains unclear. CDR3: CAISGLASDEQYF. In DNA form, the CDR3 reads TGTGCCATCAGTGGATTAGCTTCTGACGAGCAGTACTTC.